These T cell receptor beta chains were read from a single sample in a study of T cells in tuberculosis. Repertoires were generated with immunoSEQ multiplex PCR, while TCRdb's copy carries only in-frame clones and drops some. The sample includes about 30,000 clones, more than 80% of them seen just once. Sequencing was performed on PBMCs. These receptors all stem from a donor aged 10-29 years with latent tuberculosis or without tuberculosis infection. Each CDR3 is given with its conserved first and last residue. D genes are given only for firm matches. Clone size, where shown, is once, few, many, or a class for clones that have expanded.

cdr3_aa: CASSDRAMNTEAFF; cdr3_nt: TGCGCCAGCAGTGACAGGGCCATGAACACTGAAGCTTTCTTT; clone_size: -; d_call: -; v_call: TRBV10-2; j_call: TRBJ1-1
cdr3_aa: CSATRSGYTF; cdr3_nt: TGCAGTGCTACCAGGTCGGGCTACACCTTC; clone_size: -; d_call: -; v_call: TRBV20-1; j_call: TRBJ1-2
cdr3_aa: CASSLVVAGGEKLFF; cdr3_nt: TGTGCCAGCAGCTTGGTCGTTGCAGGGGGGGAAAAACTGTTTTTT; clone_size: -; d_call: TRBD1; v_call: TRBV5-5; j_call: TRBJ1-4
cdr3_aa: CASSLTAESGAQYF; cdr3_nt: TGTGCCAGCAGTTTAACAGCGGAGAGTGGGGCCCAGTACTTC; clone_size: -; d_call: -; v_call: TRBV27; j_call: TRBJ2-5
cdr3_aa: CASSLQGQSEQYF; cdr3_nt: TGTGCCAGCAGCTTGCAGGGTCAGTCCGAGCAGTACTTC; clone_size: -; d_call: -; v_call: TRBV5-5; j_call: TRBJ2-7
cdr3_aa: CASRGLINQPQHF; cdr3_nt: TGTGCCAGCAGGGGACTGATAAATCAGCCCCAGCATTTT; clone_size: -; d_call: -; v_call: TRBV6-1; j_call: TRBJ1-5
cdr3_aa: CASSQDAGTSSYNEQFF; cdr3_nt: TGCGCCAGCAGCCAAGACGCGGGTACGAGCTCCTACAATGAGCAGTTCTTC; clone_size: -; d_call: -; v_call: TRBV4-3; j_call: TRBJ2-1
cdr3_aa: CSADRGTYGYTF; cdr3_nt: TGCAGCGCTGACAGGGGCACCTATGGCTACACCTTC; clone_size: -; d_call: TRBD1; v_call: TRBV29-1; j_call: TRBJ1-2
cdr3_aa: CASSLGTGPYEQYF; cdr3_nt: TGTGCCAGCAGTTTAGGGACAGGCCCCTACGAGCAGTACTTC; clone_size: -; d_call: TRBD1; v_call: TRBV28; j_call: TRBJ2-7
cdr3_aa: CASTQGAGVYNEQFF; cdr3_nt: TGTGCCAGCACCCAGGGGGCGGGGGTCTACAATGAGCAGTTCTTC; clone_size: -; d_call: -; v_call: TRBV9; j_call: TRBJ2-1
cdr3_aa: CASSLITGDYGYTF; cdr3_nt: TGTGCCAGCAGCTTAATTACAGGGGACTATGGCTACACCTTC; clone_size: -; d_call: TRBD1; v_call: TRBV5-4; j_call: TRBJ1-2
cdr3_aa: CASSFRGRAPEAFF; cdr3_nt: TGTGCCAGCAGCTTCAGGGGGCGCGCTCCTGAAGCTTTCTTT; clone_size: -; d_call: TRBD1; v_call: TRBV5-4; j_call: TRBJ1-1
cdr3_aa: CASNEYEQFF; cdr3_nt: TGTGCCAGCAACGAGTATGAGCAGTTCTTC; clone_size: few; d_call: -; v_call: TRBV2; j_call: TRBJ2-1
cdr3_aa: CASNAARGMTDTQYF; cdr3_nt: TGTGCCAGCAATGCCGCAAGGGGAATGACAGATACGCAGTATTTT; clone_size: -; d_call: -; v_call: TRBV27; j_call: TRBJ2-3
cdr3_aa: CASTLGGGADTQYF; cdr3_nt: TGTGCCAGCACCCTCGGAGGGGGGGCAGATACGCAGTATTTT; clone_size: once; d_call: -; v_call: TRBV11-2; j_call: TRBJ2-3
cdr3_aa: CASSLAAGHNEQFF; cdr3_nt: TGTGCCAGCAGCTTGGCCGCTGGCCACAATGAGCAGTTCTTC; clone_size: -; d_call: -; v_call: TRBV5-6; j_call: TRBJ2-1
cdr3_aa: CASSRGGEKLFF; cdr3_nt: TGTGCCAGCAGTCGGGGGGGAGAAAAACTGTTTTTT; clone_size: -; d_call: -; v_call: TRBV28; j_call: TRBJ1-4
cdr3_aa: CASSLDRDGEQYF; cdr3_nt: TGTGCCAGCAGCCTTGACAGGGACGGCGAGCAGTACTTC; clone_size: -; d_call: TRBD1; v_call: TRBV7-7; j_call: TRBJ2-7
cdr3_aa: CASSLIHGLINTGELFF; cdr3_nt: TGTGCCAGCAGCTTAATACACGGACTCATAAACACCGGGGAGCTGTTTTTT; clone_size: -; d_call: -; v_call: TRBV7-2; j_call: TRBJ2-2
cdr3_aa: CASSQEYSGTEAFF; cdr3_nt: TGTGCCAGCAGCCAAGAGTACAGCGGGACTGAAGCTTTCTTT; clone_size: -; d_call: -; v_call: TRBV4-2; j_call: TRBJ1-1
cdr3_aa: CASSLVAGGDTQYF; cdr3_nt: TGTGCCAGCAGCTTAGTCGCGGGCGGCGATACGCAGTATTTT; clone_size: -; d_call: -; v_call: TRBV7-9; j_call: TRBJ2-3
cdr3_aa: CASSYSAGYLLTEAFF; cdr3_nt: TGTGCCAGCAGTTACTCAGCAGGGTATCTCCTCACTGAAGCTTTCTTT; clone_size: -; d_call: -; v_call: TRBV6-5; j_call: TRBJ1-1
cdr3_aa: CSVASGSSYEQYF; cdr3_nt: TGCAGCGTTGCCAGCGGGAGCTCCTACGAGCAGTACTTC; clone_size: -; d_call: TRBD2; v_call: TRBV29-1; j_call: TRBJ2-7
cdr3_aa: CASSDGGVAGGSHNEQFF; cdr3_nt: TGTGCCAGCAGTGATGGCGGGGTGGCGGGAGGGTCTCACAATGAGCAGTTCTTC; clone_size: once; d_call: TRBD2; v_call: TRBV25-1; j_call: TRBJ2-1
cdr3_aa: CASSLGRSGDTQYF; cdr3_nt: TGTGCCAGCAGCTTAGGTCGGTCGGGAGATACGCAGTATTTT; clone_size: -; d_call: -; v_call: TRBV5-6; j_call: TRBJ2-3
cdr3_aa: CASSYDRGREQYF; cdr3_nt: TGCGCCAGCAGTTACGACAGGGGGCGAGAGCAGTACTTC; clone_size: -; d_call: TRBD1; v_call: TRBV5-1; j_call: TRBJ2-7
cdr3_aa: CATSREIGTGSDEQYF; cdr3_nt: TGTGCCACCAGCAGGGAGATAGGGACAGGGTCAGACGAGCAGTACTTC; clone_size: -; d_call: TRBD1; v_call: TRBV15; j_call: TRBJ2-7
cdr3_aa: CASSQFPHRGGVRAFF; cdr3_nt: TGTGCCAGCAGCCAGTTCCCCCACCGGGGCGGGGTCCGGGCGTTCTTC; clone_size: few; d_call: -; v_call: TRBV28; j_call: TRBJ2-1
cdr3_aa: CASSEEGAGGSIYGYTF; cdr3_nt: TGTGCCAGCAGTGAAGAGGGGGCAGGGGGAAGCATCTATGGCTACACCTTC; clone_size: -; d_call: TRBD1; v_call: TRBV6-1; j_call: TRBJ1-2
cdr3_aa: CASSAQGEEQFF; cdr3_nt: TGTGCCAGCAGCGCACAGGGGGAAGAGCAGTTCTTC; clone_size: -; d_call: TRBD1; v_call: TRBV7-2; j_call: TRBJ2-1
cdr3_aa: CASSFLRGETQYF; cdr3_nt: TGTGCCAGCAGCTTTTTGCGGGGAGAGACCCAGTACTTC; clone_size: -; d_call: -; v_call: TRBV7-2; j_call: TRBJ2-5
cdr3_aa: CASSLAEGSNNSPLHF; cdr3_nt: TGTGCCAGCAGCTTAGCGGAGGGCAGTAATAATTCACCCCTCCACTTT; clone_size: -; d_call: -; v_call: TRBV7-8; j_call: TRBJ1-6
cdr3_aa: CASSPWDSGNEQFF; cdr3_nt: TGTGCCAGCAGCCCCTGGGACAGTGGAAATGAGCAGTTCTTC; clone_size: -; d_call: TRBD1; v_call: TRBV14; j_call: TRBJ2-1
cdr3_aa: CASSTRQGAGQPQHF; cdr3_nt: TGTGCCAGCAGCACACGCCAGGGGGCAGGCCAGCCCCAGCATTTT; clone_size: -; d_call: TRBD1; v_call: TRBV7-2; j_call: TRBJ1-5
cdr3_aa: CASSYGQGAGEKLFF; cdr3_nt: TGTGCCAGCAGCTATGGACAGGGGGCTGGAGAAAAACTGTTTTTT; clone_size: -; d_call: TRBD1; v_call: TRBV5-8; j_call: TRBJ1-4
cdr3_aa: CASSLGGGSYNEQFF; cdr3_nt: TGCGCCAGCAGCTTGGGAGGGGGCTCCTACAATGAGCAGTTCTTC; clone_size: -; d_call: -; v_call: TRBV5-1; j_call: TRBJ2-1
cdr3_aa: CAWRTSGYHNEQFF; cdr3_nt: TGTGCCTGGAGGACTAGCGGCTACCACAATGAGCAGTTCTTC; clone_size: -; d_call: TRBD2; v_call: TRBV30; j_call: TRBJ2-1
cdr3_aa: CASSLATSGSWTDTQYF; cdr3_nt: TGCGCCAGCAGCTTGGCGACTAGCGGGAGTTGGACAGATACGCAGTATTTT; clone_size: -; d_call: TRBD2; v_call: TRBV5-1; j_call: TRBJ2-3
cdr3_aa: CASSFIQGLGNQPQHF; cdr3_nt: TGTGCCAGCAGCTTTATACAGGGTCTGGGCAATCAGCCCCAGCATTTT; clone_size: -; d_call: -; v_call: TRBV7-8; j_call: TRBJ1-5
cdr3_aa: CASSLRGTNNSPLHF; cdr3_nt: TGCGCCAGCAGCTTACGAGGAACCAATAATTCACCCCTCCACTTT; clone_size: -; d_call: -; v_call: TRBV5-1; j_call: TRBJ1-6
cdr3_aa: CAISEVGGGWNTEAFF; cdr3_nt: TGTGCCATCAGTGAAGTAGGAGGGGGCTGGAACACTGAAGCTTTCTTT; clone_size: -; d_call: TRBD1; v_call: TRBV10-3; j_call: TRBJ1-1
cdr3_aa: CASALADEQYF; cdr3_nt: TGTGCCAGTGCTCTCGCAGATGAGCAGTACTTC; clone_size: few; d_call: -; v_call: TRBV19; j_call: TRBJ2-7
cdr3_aa: CASSLRSGGRHSYEQYF; cdr3_nt: TGCGCCAGCAGCTTGAGATCTGGCGGGAGGCATTCCTACGAGCAGTACTTC; clone_size: -; d_call: TRBD2; v_call: TRBV5-1; j_call: TRBJ2-7
cdr3_aa: CASTKTVSTGELFF; cdr3_nt: TGTGCCAGCACCAAGACAGTTTCCACCGGGGAGCTGTTTTTT; clone_size: -; d_call: -; v_call: TRBV6-5; j_call: TRBJ2-2
cdr3_aa: CASSRYYEQYF; cdr3_nt: TGTGCCAGCAGCCGTTACTACGAGCAGTACTTC; clone_size: -; d_call: -; v_call: TRBV5-4; j_call: TRBJ2-7
cdr3_aa: CASTAGGTYEQYF; cdr3_nt: TGTGCCAGCACCGCCGGGGGGACTTACGAGCAGTACTTC; clone_size: -; d_call: TRBD2; v_call: TRBV6-4; j_call: TRBJ2-7
cdr3_aa: CASKREYRTGELFF; cdr3_nt: TGTGCCAGCAAGCGGGAGTACAGAACCGGGGAGCTGTTTTTT; clone_size: -; d_call: TRBD2; v_call: TRBV6-5; j_call: TRBJ2-2
cdr3_aa: CSVEPDSHNEQFF; cdr3_nt: TGCAGCGTTGAACCCGACAGCCACAATGAGCAGTTCTTC; clone_size: -; d_call: -; v_call: TRBV29-1; j_call: TRBJ2-1
cdr3_aa: CASSFDRGPYNEQFF; cdr3_nt: TGTGCCAGCAGCTTCGACAGGGGACCCTACAATGAGCAGTTCTTC; clone_size: -; d_call: TRBD1; v_call: TRBV7-2; j_call: TRBJ2-1
cdr3_aa: CASSRDRGYYGYTF; cdr3_nt: TGTGCCAGCAGCCGGGACAGGGGATACTATGGCTACACCTTC; clone_size: -; d_call: TRBD1; v_call: TRBV6-1; j_call: TRBJ1-2
cdr3_aa: CASQGLAGIEQFF; cdr3_nt: TGTGCCAGCCAAGGACTAGCGGGAATCGAGCAGTTCTTC; clone_size: -; d_call: TRBD2; v_call: TRBV19; j_call: TRBJ2-1
cdr3_aa: CASSLGLGQDTQYF; cdr3_nt: TGTGCCAGCAGCTTAGGTTTGGGGCAGGATACGCAGTATTTT; clone_size: -; d_call: -; v_call: TRBV7-2; j_call: TRBJ2-3
cdr3_aa: CASSVGGGGAGEQFF; cdr3_nt: TGTGCCAGCAGCGTAGGCGGCGGGGGGGCGGGTGAGCAGTTCTTC; clone_size: once; d_call: TRBD2; v_call: TRBV9; j_call: TRBJ2-1
cdr3_aa: CASSRPTPDSPRTNYGYTF; cdr3_nt: TGTGCCAGCAGCAGACCCACCCCGGACAGTCCCCGAACGAACTATGGCTACACCTTC; clone_size: -; d_call: -; v_call: TRBV7-9; j_call: TRBJ1-2
cdr3_aa: CASSEYGGTYEQYF; cdr3_nt: TGTGCCAGCAGTGAATATGGAGGGACCTACGAGCAGTACTTC; clone_size: -; d_call: -; v_call: TRBV25-1; j_call: TRBJ2-7
cdr3_aa: CASSSLPTSGNTIYF; cdr3_nt: TGTGCCAGCAGTTCCCTACCTACCTCTGGAAACACCATATATTTT; clone_size: -; d_call: -; v_call: TRBV2; j_call: TRBJ1-3